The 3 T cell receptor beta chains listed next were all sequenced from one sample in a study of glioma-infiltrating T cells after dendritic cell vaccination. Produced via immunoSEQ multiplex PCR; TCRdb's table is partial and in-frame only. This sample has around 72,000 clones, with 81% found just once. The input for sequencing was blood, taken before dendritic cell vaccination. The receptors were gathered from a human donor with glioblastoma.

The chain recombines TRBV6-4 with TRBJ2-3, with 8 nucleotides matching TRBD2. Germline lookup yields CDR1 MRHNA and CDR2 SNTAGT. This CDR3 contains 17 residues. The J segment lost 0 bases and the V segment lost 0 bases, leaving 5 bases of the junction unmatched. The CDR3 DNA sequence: TGTGCCAGCAGTGACTCCACGGGCGGGGGGAGCACAGATACGCAGTATTTT. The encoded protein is CASSDSTGGGSTDTQYF.

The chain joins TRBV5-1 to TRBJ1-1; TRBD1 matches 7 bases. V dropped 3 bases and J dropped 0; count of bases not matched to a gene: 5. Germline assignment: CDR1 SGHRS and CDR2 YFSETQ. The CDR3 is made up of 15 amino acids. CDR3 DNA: TGCGCCAGCAGCTCGGGACAGTTGATGAACACTGAAGCTTTCTTT. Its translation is CASSSGQLMNTEAFF.

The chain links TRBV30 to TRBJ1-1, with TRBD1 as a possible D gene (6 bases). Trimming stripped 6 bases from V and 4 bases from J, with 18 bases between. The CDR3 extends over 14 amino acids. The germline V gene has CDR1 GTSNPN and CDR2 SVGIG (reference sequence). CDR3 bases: TGTGCCTGCCAAAGGGGGGAGGGGCCCACTGAAGCTTTCTTT. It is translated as CACQRGEGPTEAFF. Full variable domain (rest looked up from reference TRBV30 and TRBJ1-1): SQTIHQWPATLVQPVGSPLSLECTVEGTSNPNLYWYRQAAGRGLQLLFYSVGIGQISSEVPQNLSASRPQDRQFILSSKKLLLSDSGFYLCACQRGEGPTEAFFGQGTRLTVV.